A selection of T cell receptor beta chains follows, all from one sample in a study of cytomegalovirus exposure and HLA in healthy donors. The table came from immunoSEQ multiplex PCR; TCRdb's copy has only in-frame clones and leaves some out. This sample has about 330,000 clones, with 87% found just once. The source material was PBMCs. These receptors all stem from a woman in her thirties in good health and CMV-seropositive. Both conserved end residues are part of each CDR3. Each record gives: J gene, clone size, V gene, D gene, CDR3 DNA, CDR3 protein. D genes are given only for firm matches. Part of the rows lack a size; the others show once, few, many or a class for expanded clones.

TRBJ2-5 NA TRBV28 NA TGTGCCAGCAGTTTATGGGGGACTCGAGACCAAGAGACCCAGTACTTC CASSLWGTRDQETQYF
TRBJ2-7 NA TRBV7-9 TRBD2 TGTGCCAGCAGTAAAAATAGCGGGACCTCCTACGAGCAGTACTTC CASSKNSGTSYEQYF
TRBJ2-7 NA TRBV11-2 TRBD1 TGTGCCAGCAGCTTAGGATCCCCGGGACAGTCCTACGAGCAGTACTTC CASSLGSPGQSYEQYF
TRBJ1-1 NA TRBV2 NA TGTGCCAGCAGCGGGACTGAAGCTTTCTTT CASSGTEAFF
TRBJ2-1 NA TRBV2 NA TGTGCCAGCGTACCTTCGGACTCCTTGGAGCAGTTCTTC CASVPSDSLEQFF
TRBJ2-5 once TRBV25-1 NA TGTGCCAGCAGTGAAACGGGAGTACAAGAGACCCAGTACTTC CASSETGVQETQYF
TRBJ2-7 once TRBV7-6 NA TGTGCCAGCAGCTTAGGAGCGTCGGATACCTACGAGCAGTACTTC CASSLGASDTYEQYF
TRBJ1-2 once TRBV19 NA TGTGCCAGTGAAGATCCGGGACTTCGGGGCTACACCTTC CASEDPGLRGYTF
TRBJ2-1 NA TRBV6-1 TRBD2 TGTGCAAAGCAATCAGCGGGGGCCTACAATGAGCAGTTCTTC CAKQSAGAYNEQFF
TRBJ2-7 few TRBV29-1 NA TGCAGCGTTTACGTAGGCTACGAGCAGTACTTC CSVYVGYEQYF
TRBJ2-1 NA TRBV5-1 NA TGCGCCAGCAGCTCGATACCTGACGGGATAATCGACAATGAGCAGTTCTTC CASSSIPDGIIDNEQFF
TRBJ2-3 NA TRBV6-6 TRBD1 TGTGCCAGCAGCCCGACAGGGGCCCCCACAGATACGCAGTATTTT CASSPTGAPTDTQYF
TRBJ1-3 NA TRBV15 NA TGTGCCACCAGGCGGGAACTCTCTGGAAACACCATATATTTT CATRRELSGNTIYF
TRBJ1-1 few TRBV29-1 NA TGCAGCGTCTCCAGGGGTAGGAACACTGAAGCTTTCTTT CSVSRGRNTEAFF
TRBJ2-3 few TRBV7-3 NA TGTGCCAGCAGCATGGGACCATCTCCGACAGATACGCAGTATTTT CASSMGPSPTDTQYF
TRBJ2-6 NA TRBV15 NA TGTGCCACCAGCAGCAGGGGGGCTGGGGCCAACGTCCTGACTTTC CATSSRGAGANVLTF
TRBJ2-7 NA TRBV4-3 NA TGCGCCAGCAGCCCCGGCAGGGTGGCCTACGAGCAGTACTTC CASSPGRVAYEQYF
TRBJ1-5 once TRBV2 NA TGTGCCAGCAGTGTTGGAGGGAATAGCAATCAGCCCCAGCATTTT CASSVGGNSNQPQHF
TRBJ2-5 NA TRBV7-3 TRBD1 TGTGCCAGCAGCAAAACAGGGGGTGGGGAGACCCAGTACTTC CASSKTGGGETQYF
TRBJ1-3 NA TRBV5-1 TRBD1 TGCGCCAGCAGCTTGGGGGGGACAGACAACACCATATATTTT CASSLGGTDNTIYF
TRBJ1-5 NA TRBV7-2 NA TGTGCCAGCAGCTTGGGGTATAGCAATCAGCCCCAGCATTTT CASSLGYSNQPQHF
TRBJ2-3 NA TRBV7-9 NA TGTGCCAGCAGCTTAGCAGGACCCTTTACCGCTGGCACAGATACGCAGTATTTT CASSLAGPFTAGTDTQYF
TRBJ2-1 NA TRBV19 NA TGTGCCAGTAGTATGGTGGCCCTCTCCTACAATGAGCAGTTCTTC CASSMVALSYNEQFF
TRBJ2-7 once TRBV27 NA TGTGCCAGCAGTCGGACCCAACACTACGAGCAGTACTTC CASSRTQHYEQYF
TRBJ2-5 NA TRBV27 NA TGTGCCAGCAGTCGACTCCGGCTGGGAGAGACCCAGTACTTC CASSRLRLGETQYF
TRBJ1-5 NA TRBV28 NA TGTGCCAGCAGCCTAGGGGGACCCTTGTGGAATCAGCCCCAGCATTTT CASSLGGPLWNQPQHF
TRBJ2-7 once TRBV27 TRBD2 TGTGCCAGCAGTTTAAGCGGGAGAGGCCACGAGCAGTACTTC CASSLSGRGHEQYF
TRBJ1-1 NA TRBV4-3 TRBD1 TGCGCCAGCAGCCCGGGGACAGCAGACGGGAACACTGAAGCTTTCTTT CASSPGTADGNTEAFF
TRBJ2-7 NA TRBV6-5 TRBD2 TGTGCCAGCAGCGGACTAGCTGGGGCCGAGCAGTACTTC CASSGLAGAEQYF
TRBJ1-2 NA TRBV7-9 NA TGTGCCAGCAGCTTAGCGATCTCAGAGGGGGTCTATGGCTACACCTTC CASSLAISEGVYGYTF
TRBJ2-7 NA TRBV7-5 NA TGTGCCAGAAGTTCAGGGGTGACAGATAACTACGAGCAGTACTTC CARSSGVTDNYEQYF
TRBJ2-2 NA TRBV19 NA TGTGCCAGTAGACCCTTGGGAGGGGGCGTTATCGACGGGGAGCTGTTTTTT CASRPLGGGVIDGELFF
TRBJ2-3 NA TRBV5-4 TRBD2 TGTGCCAGCAGCAGGACTAGCGGGGGGATCGATACGCAGTATTTT CASSRTSGGIDTQYF
TRBJ2-3 NA TRBV5-1 NA TGCGCCAGCAGCTTGTTTTTGGGTCAAACTAGCACAGATACGCAGTATTTT CASSLFLGQTSTDTQYF
TRBJ1-2 once TRBV28 NA TGTGCCTCCCTATCAGCTGGCTACACCTTC CASLSAGYTF
TRBJ2-2 NA TRBV11-3 TRBD2 TGTGCCAGCAGCTTTAGCGGGAGCGGATATACCGGGGAGCTGTTTTTT CASSFSGSGYTGELFF
TRBJ1-1 NA TRBV7-2 NA TGTGCCAGCAGCCCGACAGGGAACACTGAAGCTTTCTTT CASSPTGNTEAFF
TRBJ1-2 NA TRBV5-4 NA TGTGCCAGCAGCGACCCGTGGCCGTCGGGGGGCTACACCTTC CASSDPWPSGGYTF
TRBJ2-7 NA TRBV27 NA TGTGCCAGCAGTTCCGTGGGGTCCTACGAGCAGTACTTC CASSSVGSYEQYF